The T cell receptor beta chain under discussion was sequenced for a study of blood T cell repertoires in COVID-19. The V gene lost 4 bases and the J gene lost 6 bases, with 12 bases spanning the gap. This CDR3 comprises 14 residues. CDR1 and CDR2 (germline): ENHRY, SYGVKD. Only in-frame clones appear in the TCRdb table, and some are missing; sequencing was by immunoSEQ multiplex PCR. The sample holds about 340,000 clones, approximately 86% seen once. This rearrangement joins TRBV10-3 to TRBJ1-4; D unresolved. Material for sequencing was peripheral blood. The sequence derives from a woman aged 55-75 years with COVID-19, enrolled during active disease. The CDR3 DNA reads as TGTGCCATCAGTGGAGGAGGAGTGGATGAAAAACTGTTTTTT. Translating it yields CAISGGGVDEKLFF.